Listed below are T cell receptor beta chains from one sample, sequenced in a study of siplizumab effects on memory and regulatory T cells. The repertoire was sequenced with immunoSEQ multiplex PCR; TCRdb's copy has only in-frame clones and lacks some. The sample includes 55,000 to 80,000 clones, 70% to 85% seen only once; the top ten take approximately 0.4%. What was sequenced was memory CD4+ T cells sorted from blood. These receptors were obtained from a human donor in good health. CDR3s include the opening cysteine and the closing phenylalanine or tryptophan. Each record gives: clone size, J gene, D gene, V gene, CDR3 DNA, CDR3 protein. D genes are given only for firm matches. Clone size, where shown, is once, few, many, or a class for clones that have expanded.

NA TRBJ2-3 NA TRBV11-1 TGTGCCAGCAGCTTCCGCAACAGGAACACAGATACGCAGTATTTT CASSFRNRNTDTQYF
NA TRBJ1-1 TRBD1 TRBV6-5 TGTGCCAGCAGCCATACCGGGACAGTGAACACTGAAGCTTTCTTT CASSHTGTVNTEAFF
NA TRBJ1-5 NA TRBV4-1 TGCGCCAGCAGCCAAGATCACGGAGATCAGCCCCAGCATTTT CASSQDHGDQPQHF
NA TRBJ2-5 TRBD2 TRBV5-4 TGTGCCAGCAGCTTGGAATTCGGCCTAGCGGGAGAGACCCAGTACTTC CASSLEFGLAGETQYF
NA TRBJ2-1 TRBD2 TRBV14 TGTGCCAGCAGCCCACCCTTCGCGGGGGTGACGCGGAATGAGCAGTTCTTC CASSPPFAGVTRNEQFF
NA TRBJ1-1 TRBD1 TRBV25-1 TGTGCCAGCGGACAGGGTCGGGCCACTGAAGCTTTCTTT CASGQGRATEAFF
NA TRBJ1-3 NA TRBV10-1 TGCGCCAGCAGTAACGGTGGAAACACCATATATTTT CASSNGGNTIYF
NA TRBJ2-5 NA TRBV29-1 TGCAGCGTTTATAGTGGTGAAGAGACCCAGTACTTC CSVYSGEETQYF
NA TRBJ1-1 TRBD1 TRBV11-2 TGTGCCAGCAGCTTAGCGCGGACAGGAAATCTTAGAATTACTGAAGCTTTCTTT CASSLARTGNLRITEAFF
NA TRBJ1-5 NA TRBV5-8 TGTGCCAGCAGCTTCTTCAATCAGCCCCAGCATTTT CASSFFNQPQHF
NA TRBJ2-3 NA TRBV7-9 TGTGCCAGCAACGTGGTACTAGCAGCAGATACGCAGTATTTT CASNVVLAADTQYF
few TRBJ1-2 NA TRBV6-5 TGTGCCAGCAGTCTAACCCAGAGGGGCCATGGCTACACCTTC CASSLTQRGHGYTF
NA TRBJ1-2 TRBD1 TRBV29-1 TGCAGCGTAGGGACAGGGATTACCTATGGCTACACCTTC CSVGTGITYGYTF
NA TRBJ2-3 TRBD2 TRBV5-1 TGCGCCAGCAGCACCGGGGGGGCGGAAAGCACAGATACGCAGTATTTT CASSTGGAESTDTQYF
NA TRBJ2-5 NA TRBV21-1 TGTGCCAGCAGCAGGGAGACCCAGTACTTC CASSRETQYF
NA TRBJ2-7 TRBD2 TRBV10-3 TGTGCCACCTCCAGCGGGATCACCTACGAGCAGTACTTC CATSSGITYEQYF
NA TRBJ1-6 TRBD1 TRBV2 TGTGCCAGCGGGTCTAGGGACAGTGGGAGCTCCTATAATTCACCCCTCCACTTT CASGSRDSGSSYNSPLHF
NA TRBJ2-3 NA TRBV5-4 TGTGCCAGCAGCTTCCAAGGGGTCCTGACAGATACGCAGTATTTT CASSFQGVLTDTQYF
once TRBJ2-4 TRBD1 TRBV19 TGTGCCAGTAGACTACAGGGGGCCAAAAACATTCAGTACTTC CASRLQGAKNIQYF
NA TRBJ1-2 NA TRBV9 TGTGCCAGCAGCCCCACGGGAGGGCTGGACTATGGCTACACCTTC CASSPTGGLDYGYTF
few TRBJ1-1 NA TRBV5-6 TGTGCCAGCAGTCATACCCACGGACGGGCCGTCGGGGCTTTCTTT CASSHTHGRAVGAFF
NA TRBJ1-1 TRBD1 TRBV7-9 TGTGCCAGCAGCTTAGAACAGGGGATGAGCACTGAAGCTTTCTTT CASSLEQGMSTEAFF
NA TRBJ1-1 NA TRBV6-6 TGTGCCAGCAGTGGAGACTTGAACACTGAAGCTTTCTTT CASSGDLNTEAFF
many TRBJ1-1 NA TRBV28 TGTGCCAGCAGCTTCCCCGCTTGGTCGGGTAACACTGAAGCTTTCTTT CASSFPAWSGNTEAFF
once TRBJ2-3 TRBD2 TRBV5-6 TGTGCCAGCAGCTTATTAGCGGGGGGGCCCAGCACAGATACGCAGTATTTT CASSLLAGGPSTDTQYF
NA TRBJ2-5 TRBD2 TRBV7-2 TGTGCCAGCAGCTTAGTTACTAGCGGGGTCGAGACCCAGTACTTC CASSLVTSGVETQYF
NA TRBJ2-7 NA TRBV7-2 TGTGCCAGCAGCCCGGGTCTTATCTCCTACGAGCAGTACTTC CASSPGLISYEQYF
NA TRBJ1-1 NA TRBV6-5 TGTGCCAGCACCCCGGGAGGTTACACTGAAGCTTTCTTT CASTPGGYTEAFF
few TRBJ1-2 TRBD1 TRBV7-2 TGTGCCAGCAGCACCTCCGGGACAGATAACTATGGCTACACCTTC CASSTSGTDNYGYTF
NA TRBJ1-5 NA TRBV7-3 TGTGCCAGCAGCTTAGCGCATGGGGCGTCCCCCCAGCATTTT CASSLAHGASPQHF
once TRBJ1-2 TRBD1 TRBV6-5 TGTGCCAGCAGTTCGGGACAGGGAGGCTATGGCTACACCTTC CASSSGQGGYGYTF
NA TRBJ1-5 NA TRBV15 TGTGCCACCAGCAGACACGGTCTAGGAGGCAATCAGCCCCAGCATTTT CATSRHGLGGNQPQHF
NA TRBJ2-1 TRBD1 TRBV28 TGTGCCAGCAGTCCGGGACAGGGTCGCCAGCAGTTCTTC CASSPGQGRQQFF
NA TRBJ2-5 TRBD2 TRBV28 TGTGCCAGCGGGAGGGAGGAGCAAGAGACCCAGTACTTC CASGREEQETQYF
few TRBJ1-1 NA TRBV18 TGTGCCAGCTCACCAACAGAGAACACTGAAGCTTTCTTT CASSPTENTEAFF
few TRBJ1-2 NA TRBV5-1 TGCGCCAGCAGCCCAAGTGGACAGCCAAACTATGGCTACACCTTC CASSPSGQPNYGYTF
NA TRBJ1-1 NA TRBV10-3 TGTGCCATCAGACCTCGGCAGGGAGTGAACACTGAAGCTTTCTTT CAIRPRQGVNTEAFF
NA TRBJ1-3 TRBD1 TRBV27 TGTGCCAGCAGAAGAGGGACAGGGGGCTCTGGAAACACCATATATTTT CASRRGTGGSGNTIYF
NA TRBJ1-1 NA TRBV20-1 TGCAGTGCTGGATTGAACACTGAAGCTTTCTTT CSAGLNTEAFF
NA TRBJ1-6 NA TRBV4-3 TGCGCCAGCAGCCAAGATTGGGGAGGGACGCGGAATTCACCCCTCCACTTT CASSQDWGGTRNSPLHF
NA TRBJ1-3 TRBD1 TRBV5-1 TGCGCCAGCAGCTTGTCCCAGACAGGGATGGCTGGAAACACCATATATTTT CASSLSQTGMAGNTIYF
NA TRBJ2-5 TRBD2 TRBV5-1 TGCGCCAGCAGCTTCACCCGGGGGGGCGGTCAAGAGACCCAGTACTTC CASSFTRGGGQETQYF
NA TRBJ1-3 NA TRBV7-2 TGTGCCAGCAGCCAGGGACACCTTCTTGGAAACACCATATATTTT CASSQGHLLGNTIYF
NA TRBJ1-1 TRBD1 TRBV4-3 TGCGCCAGCAGTTCCGGTCAGGGGGGCACTGAAGCTTTCTTT CASSSGQGGTEAFF